These T cell receptor beta chains were read from a single sample in a study of cytomegalovirus exposure and HLA in healthy donors. Libraries were prepared by immunoSEQ multiplex PCR; TCRdb keeps only in-frame clonotypes and omits some of them. The table has roughly 130,000 clones, about 80% seen once. Material for sequencing was PBMCs. The receptors here all came from a man aged 25-40 years in good health and CMV-seronegative. CDR3s include the opening cysteine and the closing phenylalanine or tryptophan. D genes are given only for firm matches. For some rows the clone size is stated as once, few or many, or as a class when expanded; others skip it.

J,D,size,V,CDR3,DNA
TRBJ2-7,NA,once,TRBV7-2,CASSSSSYEQYF,TGTGCCAGCAGCTCGAGTTCGTACGAGCAGTACTTC
TRBJ1-6,NA,NA,TRBV25-1,CASSEYRVQSPLHF,TGTGCCAGCAGTGAATACAGGGTCCAGTCACCCCTCCACTTT
TRBJ2-1,NA,NA,TRBV9,CASSPTGREQFF,TGTGCCAGCAGCCCGACAGGGAGGGAGCAGTTCTTC
TRBJ2-7,TRBD2,NA,TRBV27,CASRELAGDFYEQYF,TGTGCCAGCAGGGAACTAGCGGGAGATTTCTACGAGCAGTACTTC
TRBJ2-7,NA,NA,TRBV21-1,CASSSPGQGAMGSYEQYF,TGTGCCAGCAGCAGCCCGGGACAGGGGGCGATGGGCTCCTACGAGCAGTACTTC
TRBJ2-3,NA,NA,TRBV11-1,CASSLVGPTDTQYF,TGTGCCAGCAGCTTAGTTGGCCCCACAGATACGCAGTATTTT
TRBJ2-6,NA,NA,TRBV5-4,CASSDPERTSSGANVLTF,TGTGCCAGCAGCGATCCGGAACGGACATCCTCTGGGGCCAACGTCCTGACTTTC
TRBJ1-1,NA,once,TRBV29-1,CSVGGITEAFF,TGCAGCGTCGGGGGTATCACTGAAGCTTTCTTT
TRBJ1-3,NA,few,TRBV5-8,CASSPGVSGNTIYF,TGTGCCAGCAGCCCCGGGGTCTCTGGAAACACCATATATTTT
TRBJ2-1,TRBD2,NA,TRBV25-1,CASSEWRREAPGYNEQFF,TGTGCCAGCAGTGAATGGAGGCGGGAGGCCCCAGGGTACAATGAGCAGTTCTTC
TRBJ2-3,TRBD1,NA,TRBV7-9,CSSSAILGQGSDTQYF,TGTTCCAGCAGCGCTATTCTCGGACAGGGATCAGATACGCAGTATTTT
TRBJ2-4,NA,NA,TRBV2,CASSIDIYIQYF,TGTGCCAGCAGTATAGACATATACATTCAGTACTTC
TRBJ2-7,TRBD2,NA,TRBV16,CASSHGLAGDYEQYF,TGTGCCAGCAGCCATGGACTAGCGGGAGACTACGAGCAGTACTTC
TRBJ1-5,TRBD1,NA,TRBV6-1,CASSFDRGGNQPQHF,TGTGCCAGCAGTTTTGACAGGGGAGGTAATCAGCCCCAGCATTTT
TRBJ1-6,NA,NA,TRBV6-4,CASSDGVGNSPLHF,TGTGCCAGCAGTGACGGAGTCGGGAATTCACCCCTCCACTTT
TRBJ2-7,NA,NA,TRBV1,CTSSWTSGLYERYF,TGCACCAGCAGCTGGACTAGCGGGCTATACGAGCGGTACTTC
TRBJ2-3,NA,NA,TRBV6-1,CASSDPTPPSVHF,TGTGCCAGCAGTGACCCTACACCCCCCAGCGTCCATTTT
TRBJ1-2,NA,NA,TRBV2,CASSEAQLNYGYTF,TGTGCCAGCAGTGAAGCTCAACTTAACTATGGCTACACCTTC
TRBJ2-7,NA,NA,TRBV18,CASSPPGTPYEQYF,TGTGCCAGCTCACCACCGGGGACACCCTACGAGCAGTACTTC
TRBJ2-2,NA,NA,TRBV2,CASSDRRTVANTGELFF,TGTGCCAGCAGCGACCGAAGGACAGTAGCGAACACCGGGGAGCTGTTTTTT
TRBJ1-1,TRBD1,few,TRBV6-5,CASSYGDRSTEAFF,TGTGCCAGCAGTTACGGGGACAGAAGCACTGAAGCTTTCTTT
TRBJ2-7,TRBD2,NA,TRBV13,CASSYRTSGSSYEQYF,TGTGCCAGCAGCTACAGGACTAGCGGGAGCTCCTACGAGCAGTACTTC
TRBJ2-3,NA,once,TRBV27,CASSPWAPQADTQYF,TGTGCCAGCAGTCCCTGGGCACCCCAGGCCGATACGCAGTATTTT
TRBJ2-7,TRBD1,NA,TRBV6-5,CASRPDRDINYEQYF,TGTGCCAGCAGGCCAGACAGGGACATCAACTACGAGCAGTACTTC
TRBJ1-3,TRBD1,NA,TRBV5-6,CASSKRTGVLVGNTIYF,TGTGCCAGCAGCAAGAGGACAGGGGTCTTGGTTGGAAACACCATATATTTT
TRBJ2-4,NA,NA,TRBV28,CASISGGRLAKNIQYF,TGTGCCAGCATTTCGGGTGGGAGACTAGCCAAAAACATTCAGTACTTC
TRBJ2-7,TRBD2,NA,TRBV4-2,CASSQLAGRGSYEQYF,TGTGCCAGCAGCCAACTAGCGGGAAGAGGGTCCTACGAGCAGTACTTC
TRBJ1-4,NA,NA,TRBV27,CASSLRGYNEKLFF,TGTGCCAGCAGTTTAAGGGGGTATAATGAAAAACTGTTTTTT
TRBJ2-1,NA,few,TRBV4-1,CASSLTSGQGGYNEQFF,TGCGCCAGCAGCCTCACCTCTGGCCAGGGGGGCTACAATGAGCAGTTCTTC
TRBJ1-5,TRBD1,NA,TRBV6-6,CASSIRSGQGNQPQHF,TGTGCCAGCAGCATCCGGTCCGGACAGGGGAATCAGCCCCAGCATTTT
TRBJ2-1,NA,NA,TRBV10-3,CAISEPSGSGYSSYNEQFF,TGTGCCATCAGTGAGCCATCCGGCTCCGGGTATAGCTCCTACAATGAGCAGTTCTTC
TRBJ2-3,TRBD2,NA,TRBV4-1,CASSQGVSGSGLDTQYF,TGCGCCAGCAGCCAAGGAGTTAGCGGGAGTGGTCTGGATACGCAGTATTTT
TRBJ2-7,TRBD1,NA,TRBV4-1,CASSEAGTGNYEQYF,TGCGCCAGCAGCGAAGCCGGGACAGGGAACTACGAGCAGTACTTC
TRBJ2-7,NA,NA,TRBV27,CASSFDPAAGTYEQYF,TGTGCCAGCAGTTTCGATCCAGCGGCCGGAACCTACGAGCAGTACTTC
TRBJ2-7,NA,once,TRBV12-5,CASGLVSSTDGEQYF,TGTGCTAGTGGTTTGGTTTCCAGTACTGACGGGGAGCAGTACTTC
TRBJ2-1,TRBD2,NA,TRBV7-2,CASSYSGSSYNEQFF,TGTGCCAGCAGCTATAGCGGGAGCTCCTACAATGAGCAGTTCTTC
TRBJ2-1,NA,NA,TRBV25-1,CASSESRGTDNEQFF,TGTGCCAGCAGTGAATCGAGGGGGACGGACAATGAGCAGTTCTTC
TRBJ2-7,TRBD1,NA,TRBV28,CAGGQNAYEQYF,TGTGCCGGGGGACAGAACGCCTACGAGCAGTACTTC
TRBJ2-1,NA,NA,TRBV5-4,CASSLGETNEQFF,TGTGCCAGCAGCTTGGGGGAGACCAATGAGCAGTTCTTC
TRBJ1-1,TRBD1,NA,TRBV19,CASSTGTGREAFF,TGTGCCAGTAGTACCGGGACAGGGCGTGAAGCTTTCTTT
TRBJ2-5,NA,NA,TRBV10-3,CAISERQEYQETQYF,TGTGCCATCAGTGAGCGACAGGAATACCAAGAGACCCAGTACTTC
TRBJ1-3,NA,few,TRBV21-1,CASSKVEGKTGNTIYF,TGTGCCAGCAGCAAAGTGGAGGGGAAAACTGGAAACACCATATATTTT
TRBJ2-2,NA,NA,TRBV29-1,CSVEVPGEGGELFF,TGCAGCGTTGAAGTGCCAGGGGAAGGAGGGGAGCTGTTTTTT
TRBJ2-7,NA,once,TRBV2,CASSEGSRYEQYF,TGTGCCAGCAGTGAGGGCTCGAGATACGAGCAGTACTTC
TRBJ1-5,TRBD1,few,TRBV2,CASGPTGGGNQPQNF,TGTGCCAGCGGCCCTACAGGGGGCGGCAATCAGCCCCAGAATTTT